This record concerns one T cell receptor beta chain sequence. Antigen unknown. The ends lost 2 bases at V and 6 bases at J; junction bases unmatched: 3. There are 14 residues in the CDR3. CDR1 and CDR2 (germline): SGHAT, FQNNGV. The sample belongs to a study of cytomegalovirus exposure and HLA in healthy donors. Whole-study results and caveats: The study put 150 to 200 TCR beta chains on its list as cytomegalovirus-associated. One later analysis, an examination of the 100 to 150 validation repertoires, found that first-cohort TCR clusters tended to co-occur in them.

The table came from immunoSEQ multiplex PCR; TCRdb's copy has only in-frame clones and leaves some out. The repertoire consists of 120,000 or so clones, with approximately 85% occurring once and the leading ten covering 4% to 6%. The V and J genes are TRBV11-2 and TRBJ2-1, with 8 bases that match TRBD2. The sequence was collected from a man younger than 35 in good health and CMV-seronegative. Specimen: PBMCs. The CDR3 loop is CASSLLAGRNEQFF. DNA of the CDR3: TGTGCCAGCAGCTTATTAGCGGGGCGCAATGAGCAGTTCTTC.